Below are 21 T cell receptor beta chains sequenced from a single sample in a study of CD8+CD57+ T cells in acquired aplastic anemia. The sequenced patients had an expansion of CD8+CD57+ cells seen by flow cytometry. TCR beta VDJ and CDR3 profiling used genomic DNA as template. One entry per CDR3 protein, called by TCRdb with MiXCR from the reads. The data hold under 200,000 distinct CDR3 sequences, with 40% to 55% observed a single time. The material sequenced was sorted CD4+, CD8+, or CD8+CD57+ T cells (not recorded which) from PBMCs. These receptors all stem from a human donor with aplastic anemia.

This clonotype was counted at least ten times. The CDR3 DNA follows: TGCGCCAGCAGCTTGGATGGGGGAGGAGGAGTAGATACGCAGTATTTT. Translating gives CASSLDGGGGVDTQYF. The chain employs TRBV5-1 and TRBJ2-3; TRBD2 is a possible D gene (6 bases). From germline, CDR1 is SGHRS and CDR2 YFSETQ. The CDR3 is 16 residues long. Trimming stripped 0 bases from V and 5 bases from J, with 16 bases between.

The rearrangement joins TRBV2 to TRBJ1-2, with 7 nucleotides matching TRBD1. Germline CDR1 reads SNHLY; CDR2 reads FYNNEI. CDR3 length: 14 amino acids. V was pared by 7 bases and J by 3 bases, with 8 bases of the junction left unmatched. The CDR3 nucleotides are TGTGCCAGCATGTTTGCAGGGGGGTACTATGGCTACACCTTC. Amino acid sequence: CASMFAGGYYGYTF.

This clonotype has ten or more counts. The chain uses TRBV24-1 and TRBJ1-1; D is undetermined. This CDR3 spans 13 amino acids. Trimming took 4 bases from V and 4 from J, leaving 9 bases between them. Germline V gives CDR1 KGHDR, CDR2 SFDVKD. The CDR3 sequence: CATSEDRFTEAFF. CDR3 DNA sequence: TGTGCCACCAGTGAAGATCGGTTCACTGAAGCTTTCTTT.

Of note for this clonotype: One end of the junction is discordant with germline, which a read error may explain. The chain has TRBV7-9 and TRBJ2-2; D possibly corresponds to TRBD2 (6 bases). This CDR3 spans 15 amino acids. Looked up from germline, CDR1 is SEHNR and CDR2 is FQNEAQ (reference sequence). The DNA of the CDR3 is TGTGCCAGCAGCTTAGGACTAGTGAACACCGGGAAGCTGTTTTTT. Translating gives CASSLGLVNTGKLFF.

The V gene is TRBV7-8, the J gene TRBJ2-1; tentatively, D is TRBD1 or TRBD2 (5 bases each). Deletions cut 7 bases from V and 9 bases from J, with 19 bases between. Germline V CDR1 and CDR2: SGHVS, FQNEAQ. The CDR3 sequence is 14 residues long. The CDR3 spells CASTAGTTLGEQFF. The CDR3 DNA reads as TGTGCCAGCACCGCAGGGACCACCCTTGGTGAGCAGTTCTTC.

CDR3 in amino acids: CASSSLPGDGELFF. In DNA form, the CDR3 reads TGCGCCAGCAGCTCACTACCGGGGGACGGGGAGCTGTTTTTT. This chain connects TRBV5-1 to TRBJ2-2; D perhaps matches TRBD2 (6 bases). Germline values: CDR1 SGHRS, CDR2 YFSETQ. The CDR3 has 14 amino acids. Trimming took 3 bases from V and 7 from J, leaving 13 bases between them.

Many counts were recorded for this clonotype. V usage is TRBV30 and J usage is TRBJ2-3, with D tentatively TRBD2 (5 bases). CDR1 GTSNPN and CDR2 SVGIG come from the germline V gene (reference sequence). V was cut by 3 bases and J by 8 bases, with 12 bases left in between. The CDR3 runs to 12 residues. CDR3 nucleotides: TGTGCCTGGAGGGGCCCTGCGGGTACGCAGTATTTT. Protein sequence: CAWRGPAGTQYF.

In the case of this clonotype: One end of the junction is discordant with germline, which a read error may explain. The chain employs TRBV6-1 and TRBJ1-5; TRBD1 matches 11 bases. The germline V gene encodes CDR1 MNHNS and CDR2 SASEGT. The CDR3 has 14 residues. CDR3 amino acids: CTSIGQGAIQPQHF. The CDR3 nucleotides read TGTACCAGCATCGGACAGGGGGCGATTCAGCCCCAGCATTTT.

The chain recombines TRBV30 with TRBJ2-5; D not certain. With 0 bases removed from V and 1 base from J, the gap between germline ends came to 9 bases. The CDR3 covers 14 residues. CDR1 is GTSNPN, CDR2 SVGIG, per germline (reference sequence). Here the CDR3 reads CAWSVSGFQETQYF. The CDR3 nucleotides are TGTGCCTGGAGTGTTTCGGGTTTCCAAGAGACCCAGTACTTC.

The chain links TRBV30 to TRBJ2-1, with 7 nucleotides matching TRBD1. CDR1 is GTSNPN and CDR2 is SVGIG in the germline V gene (reference sequence). The length of the CDR3 is 16 residues. The V gene end was trimmed by 1 base and the J gene end by 5 bases; junction bases not matched to a gene: 11. The CDR3: CAWSALQGRRDNEQFF. The DNA for the CDR3 is TGTGCCTGGAGTGCTCTACAGGGGCGAAGGGACAATGAGCAGTTCTTC.

Ten or more counts support this clonotype. This rearrangement joins TRBV24-1 to TRBJ1-6; 11 bases align to TRBD1. Germline V gene sequence: CDR1 KGHDR, CDR2 SFDVKD. The length of the CDR3 is 16 residues. V dropped 12 bases and J dropped 12; count of bases not matched to a gene: 18. The CDR3, as DNA: TGTGCCCCATGGGGGGATAGGGGACAGGGGGAGGTACCCCTCCACTTT. This gives the protein CAPWGDRGQGEVPLHF.

This clonotype was seen repeatedly, ten times or more. The rearrangement links TRBV2 to TRBJ1-2; D is unclear. With 6 bases removed from V and 2 bases from J, the gap between germline ends came to 10 bases. Germline-derived CDR1 and CDR2 are SNHLY and FYNNEI. The CDR3 consists of 13 residues. DNA of the CDR3: TGTGCCAGCAGCATAGATGGGAACTATGGCTACACCTTC. This sequence encodes CASSIDGNYGYTF.

As regards this clonotype: This sequence may be a read error, since a much larger clone differs from it by one base. J is TRBJ1-2 and V is TRBV6-2 or TRBV6-3; no clear D. The CDR3 is 13 residues long. In germline, CDR1 is MNHEY, CDR2 SVGEGT. Here the CDR3 DNA reads TGTGACAGCAGTTACGGCGTTAACTATGGCTACACCTTC. Its protein product is CDSSYGVNYGYTF.

This clonotype was recorded many times. The chain uses TRBV28 and TRBJ1-2; D is unresolved. This CDR3 spans 14 amino acids. Germline V gene lookup returns CDR1 MDHEN and CDR2 SYDVKM. Trimming took 5 bases from V and 6 from J, leaving 16 bases between them. In DNA, the CDR3 is TGTGCCAGCAGTCCACTGCTACGCGGTAATGGCTACACCTTC. As protein: CASSPLLRGNGYTF.

The rearrangement joins TRBV2 to TRBJ2-7; D unresolved. The CDR3 extends over 12 amino acids. Germline V gene data show CDR1 as SNHLY and CDR2 as FYNNEI. Trimming took 6 bases from V and 3 from J, leaving 9 bases between them. CDR3 amino acids: CASRVDGYEQYF. The CDR3, as DNA: TGTGCCAGCAGGGTTGACGGCTACGAGCAGTACTTC.

The CDR3 nucleotides read TGTGCCACCGCTGAGGCTGGGGCCAACGTCCTGACTTTC. It yields the protein CATAEAGANVLTF. V usage is TRBV4-2 and J usage is TRBJ2-6; D unresolved. Germline values: CDR1 LGHNA, CDR2 YNFKEQ. This CDR3 has 13 residues. The ends were cut back, 10 bases at V and 2 bases at J, with 9 bases in the middle.

This sequence joins TRBV4-1 and TRBJ1-5; D remains unclear. Germline CDR1 and CDR2: MGHRA and YSYEKL. This CDR3 spans 15 amino acids. Trimming pared 3 bases from V and 4 bases from J, leaving 13 bases between. The DNA for the CDR3 is TGCGCCAGCAGCCATCCCGGACCGACTAATCAGCCCCAGCATTTT. Encoded protein: CASSHPGPTNQPQHF.

The gene calls are TRBV5-1 and TRBJ2-7; TRBD2 agrees at 12 bases. Gene TRBJ2-1 matches the end of the DNA better, so the J call may be wrong. Germline loops: CDR1 SGHRS, CDR2 YFSETQ. The CDR3 is 13 residues long. The CDR3 bases are TGCGCCAGCAGACGACTAGCGGGAGATGAGCAGTTCTTC. Amino acid sequence: CASRRLAGDEQFF.

This clonotype was counted many times. The gene calls are TRBV19 and TRBJ1-2; D is unresolved. The CDR3 contains 12 residues. The V end was cut by 6 bases, the J end by 3 bases, with 8 bases between. Looked up from germline, CDR1 is LNHDA and CDR2 is SQIVND (reference sequence). CDR3 protein: CASSFAYYGYTF. CDR3 nucleotides: TGTGCCAGTAGCTTCGCGTACTATGGCTACACCTTC.

The V and J genes are TRBV7-2 and TRBJ1-6; no clear D. The CDR3 has 13 amino acids. Trimming removed 5 bases from V and 8 bases from J, with 10 bases in between. CDR1 and CDR2 (germline): SGHTA, FQGNSA. CDR3 loop: CASSVTFDSPLHF. DNA of the CDR3: TGTGCCAGCAGCGTTACCTTCGATTCACCCCTCCACTTT. Variable domain in full (rest from reference TRBV7-2 and TRBJ1-6): GAGVSQSPSNKVTEKGKDVELRCDPISGHTALYWYRQSLGQGLEFLIYFQGNSAPDKSGLPSDRFSAERTGGSVSTLTIQRTQQEDSAVYLCASSVTFDSPLHFGNGTRLTVT.

In its sample, this clonotype was seen many times. V usage is TRBV7-9 and J usage is TRBJ1-3; D is unclear. There are 14 residues in the CDR3. Germline lookup yields CDR1 SEHNR and CDR2 FQNEAQ (reference sequence). V dropped 1 base and J dropped 0 bases, with 4 bases sitting between them. This chain's CDR3 is CASSLDGSGNTIYF. The CDR3 DNA reads TGTGCCAGCAGCTTAGACGGCTCTGGAAACACCATATATTTT.